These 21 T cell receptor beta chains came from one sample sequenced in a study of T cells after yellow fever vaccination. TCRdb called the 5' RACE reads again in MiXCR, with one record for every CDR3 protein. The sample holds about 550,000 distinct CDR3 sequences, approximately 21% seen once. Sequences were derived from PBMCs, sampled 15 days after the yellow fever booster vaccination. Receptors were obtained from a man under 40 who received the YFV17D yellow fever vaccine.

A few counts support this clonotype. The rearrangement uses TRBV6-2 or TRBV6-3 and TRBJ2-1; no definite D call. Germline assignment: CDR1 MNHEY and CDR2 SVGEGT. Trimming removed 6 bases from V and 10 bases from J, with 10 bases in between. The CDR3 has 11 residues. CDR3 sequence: CASSTVKEQFF. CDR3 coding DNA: TGTGCCAGCAGCACAGTAAAGGAGCAGTTCTTC.

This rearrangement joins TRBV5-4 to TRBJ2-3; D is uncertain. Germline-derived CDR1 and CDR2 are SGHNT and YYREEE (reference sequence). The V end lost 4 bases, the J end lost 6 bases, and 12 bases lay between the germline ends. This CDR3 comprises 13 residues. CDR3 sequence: CASSPYSSDTQYF. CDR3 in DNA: TGTGCCAGCAGCCCCTACAGTTCGGATACGCAGTATTTT.

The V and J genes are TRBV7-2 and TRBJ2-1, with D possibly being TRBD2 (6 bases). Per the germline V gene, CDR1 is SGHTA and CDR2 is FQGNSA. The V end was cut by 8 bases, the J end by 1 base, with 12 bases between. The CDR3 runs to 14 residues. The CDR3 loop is CASWTGTSYNEQFF. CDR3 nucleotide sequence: TGTGCCAGCTGGACTGGGACTTCCTACAATGAGCAGTTCTTC. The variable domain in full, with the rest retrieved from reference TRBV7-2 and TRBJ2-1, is GAGVSQSPSNKVTEKGKDVELRCDPISGHTALYWYRQSLGQGLEFLIYFQGNSAPDKSGLPSDRFSAERTGGSVSTLTIQRTQQEDSAVYLCASWTGTSYNEQFFGPGTRLTVL.

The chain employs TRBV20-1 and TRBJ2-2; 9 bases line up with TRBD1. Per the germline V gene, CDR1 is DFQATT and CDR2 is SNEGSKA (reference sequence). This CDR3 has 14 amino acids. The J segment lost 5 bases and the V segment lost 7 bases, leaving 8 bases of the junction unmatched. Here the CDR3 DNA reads TGCAGTGTTCAGAGGACAGGGGAAACCGGGGAGCTGTTTTTT. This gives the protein CSVQRTGETGELFF.

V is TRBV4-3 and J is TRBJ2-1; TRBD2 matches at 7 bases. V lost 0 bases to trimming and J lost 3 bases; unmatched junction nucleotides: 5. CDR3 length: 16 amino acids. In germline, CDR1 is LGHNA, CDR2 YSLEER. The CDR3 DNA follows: TGCGCCAGCAGCCAAGATTGGGACTATCTCTACAATGAGCAGTTCTTC. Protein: CASSQDWDYLYNEQFF.

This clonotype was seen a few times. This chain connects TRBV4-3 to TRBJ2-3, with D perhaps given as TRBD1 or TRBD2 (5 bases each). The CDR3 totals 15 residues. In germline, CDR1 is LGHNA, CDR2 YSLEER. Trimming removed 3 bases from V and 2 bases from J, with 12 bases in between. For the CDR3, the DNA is TGCGCCAGCAGCCAGGGGGATCGCACCACAGATACGCAGTATTTT. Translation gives CASSQGDRTTDTQYF.

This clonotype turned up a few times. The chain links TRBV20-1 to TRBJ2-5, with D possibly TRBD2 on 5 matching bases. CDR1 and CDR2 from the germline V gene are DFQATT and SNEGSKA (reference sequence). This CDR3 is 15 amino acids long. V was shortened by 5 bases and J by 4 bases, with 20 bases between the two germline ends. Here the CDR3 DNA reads TGCAGTGCTCGAGTGGACTTTTCGGTTGGAGAGACCCAGTACTTC. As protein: CSARVDFSVGETQYF.

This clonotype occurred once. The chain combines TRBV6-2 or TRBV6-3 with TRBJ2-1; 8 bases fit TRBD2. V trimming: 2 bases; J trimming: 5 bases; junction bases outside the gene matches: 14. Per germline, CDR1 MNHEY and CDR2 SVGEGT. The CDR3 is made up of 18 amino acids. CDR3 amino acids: CASSYTETGTRPHNEQFF. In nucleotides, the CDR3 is TGTGCCAGCAGTTACACCGAGACCGGGACTAGACCACACAATGAGCAGTTCTTC.

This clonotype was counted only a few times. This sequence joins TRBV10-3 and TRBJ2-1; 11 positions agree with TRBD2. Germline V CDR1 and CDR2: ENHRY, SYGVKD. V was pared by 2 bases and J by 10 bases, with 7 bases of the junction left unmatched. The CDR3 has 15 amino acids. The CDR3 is CAISEGSGRDREQFF. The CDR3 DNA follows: TGTGCCATCAGTGAGGGTAGCGGGAGGGATAGGGAGCAGTTCTTC.

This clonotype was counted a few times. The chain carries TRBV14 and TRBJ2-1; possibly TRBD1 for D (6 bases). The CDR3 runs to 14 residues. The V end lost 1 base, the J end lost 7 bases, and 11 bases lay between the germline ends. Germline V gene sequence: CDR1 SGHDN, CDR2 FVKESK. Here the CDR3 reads CASSQVRDRNEQFF. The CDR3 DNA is TGTGCCAGCAGCCAAGTTCGAGACAGGAATGAGCAGTTCTTC.

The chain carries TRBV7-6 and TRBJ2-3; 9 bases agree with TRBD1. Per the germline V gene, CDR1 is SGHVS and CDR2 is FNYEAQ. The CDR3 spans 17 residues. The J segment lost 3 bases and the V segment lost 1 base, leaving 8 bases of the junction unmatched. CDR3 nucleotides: TGTGCCAGCAGCTTAGTACAGGGGGCGATCGGGACAGATACGCAGTATTTT. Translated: CASSLVQGAIGTDTQYF.

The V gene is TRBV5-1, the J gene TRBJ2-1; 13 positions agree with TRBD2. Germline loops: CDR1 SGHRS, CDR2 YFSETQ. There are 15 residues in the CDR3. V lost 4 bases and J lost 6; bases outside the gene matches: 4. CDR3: CASSTTSGRTNEQFF. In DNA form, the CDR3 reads TGCGCCAGCAGCACGACTAGCGGGAGGACCAATGAGCAGTTCTTC.

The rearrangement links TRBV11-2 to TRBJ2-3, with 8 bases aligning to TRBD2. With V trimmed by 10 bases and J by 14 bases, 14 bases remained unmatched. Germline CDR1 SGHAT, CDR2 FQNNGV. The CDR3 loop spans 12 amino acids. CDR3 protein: CATGPSGPVLYF. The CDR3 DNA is TGTGCCACCGGACCTAGCGGGCCGGTCTTGTATTTT.

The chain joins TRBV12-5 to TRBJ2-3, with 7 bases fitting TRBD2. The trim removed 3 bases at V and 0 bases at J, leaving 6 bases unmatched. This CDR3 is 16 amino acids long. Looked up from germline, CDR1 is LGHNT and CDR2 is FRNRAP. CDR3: CASGFSLAASTDTQYF. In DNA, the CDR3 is TGTGCTAGTGGTTTTAGCCTAGCGGCTAGCACAGATACGCAGTATTTT.

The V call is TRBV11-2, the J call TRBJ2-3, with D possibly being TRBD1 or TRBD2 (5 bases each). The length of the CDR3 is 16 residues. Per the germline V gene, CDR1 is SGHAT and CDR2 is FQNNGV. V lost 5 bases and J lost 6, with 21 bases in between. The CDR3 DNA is TGTGCCAGCAGCAACCCCGCACGCGAATGGGACGATACGCAGTATTTT. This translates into CASSNPAREWDDTQYF.

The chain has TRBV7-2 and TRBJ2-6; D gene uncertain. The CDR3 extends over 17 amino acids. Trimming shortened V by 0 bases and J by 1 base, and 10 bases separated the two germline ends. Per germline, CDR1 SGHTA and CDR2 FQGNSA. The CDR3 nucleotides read TGTGCCAGCAGCTTAGCGGGCGGTCATTCTGGGGCCAACGTCCTGACTTTC. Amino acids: CASSLAGGHSGANVLTF.

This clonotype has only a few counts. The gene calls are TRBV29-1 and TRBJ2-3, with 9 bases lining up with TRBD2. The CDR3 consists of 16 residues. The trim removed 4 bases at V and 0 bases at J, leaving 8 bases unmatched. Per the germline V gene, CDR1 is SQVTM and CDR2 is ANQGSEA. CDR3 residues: CSVVGGGRASTDTQYF. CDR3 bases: TGCAGCGTTGTGGGGGGCGGGAGGGCCAGCACAGATACGCAGTATTTT.

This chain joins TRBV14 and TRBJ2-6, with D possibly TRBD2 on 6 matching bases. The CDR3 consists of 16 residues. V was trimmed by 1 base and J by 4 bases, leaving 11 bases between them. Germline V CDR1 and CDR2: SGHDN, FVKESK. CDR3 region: CASSQVRDSGANVLTF. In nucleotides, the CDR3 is TGTGCCAGCAGCCAAGTCCGGGACTCAGGGGCCAACGTCCTGACTTTC. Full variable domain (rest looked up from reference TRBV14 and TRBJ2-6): EAGVTQFPSHSVIEKGQTVTLRCDPISGHDNLYWYRRVMGKEIKFLLHFVKESKQDESGMPNNRFLAERTGGTYSTLKVQPAELEDSGVYFCASSQVRDSGANVLTFGAGSRLTVL.

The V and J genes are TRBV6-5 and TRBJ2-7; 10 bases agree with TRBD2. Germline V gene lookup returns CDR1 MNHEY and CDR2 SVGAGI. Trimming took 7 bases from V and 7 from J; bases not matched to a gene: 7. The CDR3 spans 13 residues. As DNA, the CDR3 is TGTGCCAGCATGGCTAGCGGGAGAGAGGAGCAGTACTTC. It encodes CASMASGREEQYF.

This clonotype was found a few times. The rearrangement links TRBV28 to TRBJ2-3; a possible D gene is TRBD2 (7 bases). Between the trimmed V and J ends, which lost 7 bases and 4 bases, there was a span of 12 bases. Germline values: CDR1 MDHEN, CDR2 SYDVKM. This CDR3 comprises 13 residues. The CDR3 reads CASTGGLSDTQYF. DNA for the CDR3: TGTGCCAGCACCGGGGGGCTATCAGATACGCAGTATTTT.

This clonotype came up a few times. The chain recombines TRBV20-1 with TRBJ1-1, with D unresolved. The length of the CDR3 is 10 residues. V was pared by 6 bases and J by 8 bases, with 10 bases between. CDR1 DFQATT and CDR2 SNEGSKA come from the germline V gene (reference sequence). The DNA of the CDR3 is TGCAGTGCACGACAAACGGAAGCTTTCTTT. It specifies CSARQTEAFF.